What follows is one T cell receptor (beta chain) and its context. Its antigen is unknown. A read error may be the cause here, since a much bigger clone is one base away. This record belongs to a study of tumor and adjacent non-tumor tissue in lung cancer. Study details: Stage I to III disease affected 9 to 10 men and roughly 5 women aged 31 to 76. Study results and limitations: Higher tumor TCR diversity was associated with shorter survival. Compared with tumor, normal lung showed significantly lower TCR diversity. In normal lung, the top 100 clones were significantly more dominant than in tumor.

This sample's RNA came from whole unsorted tissue. Germline CDR1 ENHRY, CDR2 SYGVKD. The ends were cut back, 3 bases at V and 2 bases at J, with 14 bases in the middle. The CDR3 sequence is 16 residues long. A modified ARM-PCR protocol with three rounds of nested PCR amplified TCRbeta. Each CDR3 protein is one row after TCRdb ran MiXCR on the multiplex PCR reads. Here the sample spans roughly 120,000 distinct CDR3 sequences, approximately 87% being singletons. The TCR comes from a man aged 65 to 85 with non-small cell lung cancer. The rearrangement uses TRBV10-3 and TRBJ2-1, with D tentatively TRBD2 (5 bases). The sequenced material came from lung tumor tissue. The DNA of the CDR3 is TGTGCCATCAGTGATTCGGCGGGTGCAGCCTACAATGAGCAGTTCTTC. The encoded protein is CAISDSAGAAYNEQFF.